This TCR beta chain was obtained from a study of cytomegalovirus exposure and HLA in healthy donors. Regarding the study as a whole: Researchers reported that three CMV-associated chains were confirmed in vitro as CMV antigen-specific. The authors excluded some V segments, including TRBV6-2 and TRBV6-3, as indistinguishable. According to an earlier analysis, most TCR beta V segments yielded productive rearrangements about 90% or about 30% of the time.

Use of 60 Vbeta and 13 Jbeta primers characterized the PCR. Authors' analysis steps: Per a later analysis, the number of unique TCR beta chains was around 80 million, of which 9 million to 12 million were shared. Repertoires were generated with immunoSEQ multiplex PCR, while TCRdb's copy carries only in-frame clones and drops some. The DNA was the basis for D and trimming; V, J and clone size are from that table. Of tens of thousands of clones in the sample, 80% were seen once. As for this clone: Its antigen remains unidentified.

The CDR3 covers 12 residues. The chain couples TRBV21-1 to TRBJ1-1. TRBV21-1 is reported as a pseudogene. This TCR was sampled from a man aged 50 or older in good health and CMV-seropositive. Material for sequencing was PBMCs. The CDR3 DNA follows: TGTGCCAGCAGCATCGAAGGGGACTGGGCTTTCTTT. It codes for CASSIEGDWAFF.